What follows are 32 T cell receptor beta chains derived from one specimen sequenced in a study of CD8+CD57+ T cells in acquired aplastic anemia. The template for TCR beta VDJ and CDR3 sequence profiling was genomic DNA. TCRdb independently ran MiXCR on the reads; one entry per CDR3 protein. The table records around 170,000 distinct CDR3 sequences, approximately 48% of them present only once. CD8+CD57+ cell expansion, shown by flow cytometry, had occurred in the patients selected for sequencing. Material for sequencing was sorted CD4+, CD8+, or CD8+CD57+ T cells (not recorded which) from PBMCs. All receptors derive from a human donor with aplastic anemia.

The rearrangement links TRBV2 to TRBJ2-2; the D gene is possibly TRBD2 (6 bases). This CDR3 comprises 12 residues. Germline CDR1 is SNHLY and CDR2 is FYNNEI. Trimming removed 8 bases at V and 6 bases at J, with 10 bases between. CDR3: CASVPGAGELFF. The CDR3 DNA follows: TGTGCCAGCGTACCGGGGGCCGGGGAGCTGTTTTTT. Full variable domain (missing parts from reference TRBV2 and TRBJ2-2): EPEVTQTPSHQVTQMGQEVILRCVPISNHLYFYWYRQILGQKVEFLVSFYNNEISEKSEIFDDQFSVERPDGSNFTLKIRSTKLEDSAMYFCASVPGAGELFFGEGSRLTVL.

The V and J genes are TRBV19 and TRBJ2-7; TRBD2 matches at 7 bases. Germline CDR1 and CDR2: LNHDA and SQIVND (reference sequence). The CDR3 extends over 11 amino acids. V shed 8 bases and J 5 bases; nucleotides not matched to a gene: 3. Here the CDR3 reads CASASGDEQYF. DNA for the CDR3: TGTGCCAGTGCAAGCGGGGACGAGCAGTACTTC.

This clonotype was counted ten times or more. The V and J genes are TRBV25-1 and TRBJ2-3; D not certain. This CDR3 spans 14 amino acids. Trimming shortened V by 4 bases and J by 1 base, and 9 bases separated the two germline ends. Germline values: CDR1 MGHDK, CDR2 SYGVNS. CDR3 amino acids: CASSGAGGTDTQYF. In nucleotides, the CDR3 is TGTGCCAGCAGTGGTGCTGGGGGCACAGATACGCAGTATTTT.

This clonotype was counted between two and nine times. The genes are TRBV24-1 and TRBJ2-1; TRBD1 matches 10 bases. Germline V lookup: CDR1 KGHDR, CDR2 SFDVKD. CDR3 length: 15 residues. The J segment lost 4 bases and the V segment lost 5 bases, leaving 4 bases of the junction unmatched. The CDR3 spells CATSGGDRGYNEQFF. The CDR3 region has the DNA TGTGCCACCAGTGGAGGGGACAGGGGATACAATGAGCAGTTCTTC.

This clonotype was recorded a few times. This rearrangement joins TRBV29-1 to TRBJ2-1; weak D call: TRBD1 (6 bases). Trimming removed 4 bases from V and 4 bases from J, with 11 bases in between. Germline V gene sequence: CDR1 SQVTM, CDR2 ANQGSEA. This CDR3 region has 13 residues. Here the CDR3 DNA reads TGCAGCGTTGGGAAGGACAGTTACAATGAGCAGTTCTTC. Its translation: CSVGKDSYNEQFF.

The chain has TRBV10-1 and TRBJ1-1; 8 bases line up with TRBD1. V lost 2 bases, J lost 5 bases, and 4 bases stayed unmatched. This CDR3 region has 14 residues. CDR1 is WNHNN, CDR2 SYGVQD, per germline (reference sequence). CDR3 in amino acids: CASSEQGASTEAFF. The CDR3 DNA reads TGCGCCAGCAGTGAGCAGGGGGCGAGTACTGAAGCTTTCTTT.

CDR3 residues: CASNEPTGGEMLAFF. CDR3 DNA sequence: TGTGCCAGCAACGAACCAACAGGGGGGGAGATGCTAGCTTTCTTT. The V call is TRBV6-2 or TRBV6-3, the J call TRBJ1-1, with TRBD1 identical over 8 bases. The germline CDR1 and CDR2 sequences are MNHEY and SVGEGT. The CDR3 has 15 residues. V lost 7 bases and J lost 10; bases outside the gene matches: 17.

This chain connects TRBV19 to TRBJ1-5; unclear D gene. Germline-derived CDR1 and CDR2 are LNHDA and SQIVND (reference sequence). The CDR3 runs to 13 residues. V was trimmed by 3 bases and J by 2 bases, leaving 5 bases between them. CDR3: CASSILGNQPQHF. DNA for the CDR3: TGTGCCAGTAGTATTCTAGGCAATCAGCCCCAGCATTTT.

The chain links TRBV29-1 to TRBJ2-3; D uncertain. The CDR3 runs 13 residues. V was trimmed by 6 bases and J by 2 bases, leaving 12 bases between them. The germline V gene encodes CDR1 SQVTM and CDR2 ANQGSEA. For the CDR3, the DNA is TGCAGCGTGGCGCAGGATAACACAGATACGCAGTATTTT. It codes for CSVAQDNTDTQYF.

The V and J genes are TRBV6-1 and TRBJ1-5; a possible D gene is TRBD1 (6 bases). V was shortened by 7 bases and J by 5 bases, with 15 bases between the two germline ends. The V gene's germline CDR1 is MNHNS and CDR2 SASEGT. This CDR3 is built from 14 residues. The CDR3 coding sequence is TGTGCCAGCACCCGACCGGGGGCACATCAGCCCCAGCATTTT. Protein sequence: CASTRPGAHQPQHF.

At least ten counts were recorded for this clonotype. The V call is TRBV20-1, the J call TRBJ2-7, with 10 nucleotides matching TRBD2. V trimming: 5 bases; J trimming: 0 bases; junction bases outside the gene matches: 7. Germline-derived CDR1 and CDR2 are DFQATT and SNEGSKA (reference sequence). The CDR3 runs 15 residues. The CDR3 DNA reads TGCAGTGCTTTACTAGCGGGAAAGAGCTCCTACGAGCAGTACTTC. Its translation is CSALLAGKSSYEQYF.

The V and J genes are TRBV7-3 and TRBJ1-2; 9 nucleotides align to TRBD1. The V segment lost 7 bases and the J segment 6 bases; nucleotides outside the gene matches: 3. Germline assignment: CDR1 SGHTA and CDR2 FQGTGA. There are 12 residues in the CDR3. CDR3 coding DNA: TGTGCCAGCACCGGACAGGGGAATGGCTACACCTTC. Protein: CASTGQGNGYTF.

The rearrangement links TRBV2 to TRBJ1-6; no clear D gene. The CDR3 covers 14 residues. CDR1 is SNHLY and CDR2 is FYNNEI in the germline V gene. V was shortened by 3 bases and J by 6 bases, with 9 bases between the two germline ends. CDR3: CASSERSTNSPLHF. The CDR3 DNA is TGTGCCAGCAGTGAGAGGAGTACTAATTCACCCCTCCACTTT.

J is TRBJ1-2 and V is TRBV4-2; 8 bases agree with TRBD1. The CDR3 runs to 18 residues. V trimming: 2 bases; J trimming: 4 bases; junction bases outside the gene matches: 15. Germline V gene lookup returns CDR1 LGHNA and CDR2 YNFKEQ. This CDR3 is CASSQLPARTGGLYGYTF. In DNA, the CDR3 is TGTGCCAGCAGCCAACTACCGGCCCGTACAGGGGGACTCTATGGCTACACCTTC.

The rearrangement uses TRBV10-3 and TRBJ2-2; no firm D call. This CDR3 has 12 residues. Germline CDR1 is ENHRY and CDR2 is SYGVKD. With 2 bases removed from V and 4 bases from J, the gap between germline ends came to 2 bases. The CDR3 sequence: CAISEVTGELFF. The CDR3 DNA reads TGTGCCATCAGTGAGGTCACCGGGGAGCTGTTTTTT.

The chain combines TRBV20-1 with TRBJ2-7; 8 positions agree with TRBD1. Trimming at V came to 6 bases and at J to 1 base, leaving 5 bases not matched to a gene. CDR3 length equals 13 residues. The germline CDR1 and CDR2 sequences are DFQATT and SNEGSKA (reference sequence). CDR3 coding DNA: TGCAGTGCGACATGGACAGGGTCCTACGAGCAGTACTTC. Translation: CSATWTGSYEQYF.

This clonotype was observed at least ten times. The chain links TRBV18 to TRBJ2-7; 9 nucleotides agree with TRBD1. Losses at the gene ends were 1 base for V and 8 bases for J; bases not matched to a gene: 9. Germline V CDR1 and CDR2: KGHSH, LQKENI. CDR3 size: 15 residues. The CDR3 protein is CASSPRDRAPQKQYF. The DNA for the CDR3 is TGTGCCAGCTCACCACGGGACAGGGCACCACAGAAGCAGTACTTC. Based on the CDR3 plus reference TRBV18 and TRBJ2-7, the full variable domain is NAGVMQNPRHLVRRRGQEARLRCSPMKGHSHVYWYRQLPEEGLKFMVYLQKENIIDESGMPKERFSAEFPKEGPSILRIQQVVRGDSAAYFCASSPRDRAPQKQYFGPGTRLTVT.

The V call is TRBV10-3, the J call TRBJ2-5; D is possibly TRBD2 (5 bases). The CDR3 consists of 14 residues. V was pared by 6 bases and J by 4 bases, with 15 bases between. Germline V gene data show CDR1 as ENHRY and CDR2 as SYGVKD. The CDR3 sequence is CAIRGIIGGETQYF. DNA for the CDR3: TGTGCCATCAGGGGTATCATTGGAGGAGAGACCCAGTACTTC.

This clonotype was counted a single time. V is TRBV7-3 and J is TRBJ2-7; TRBD1 matches 8 bases. CDR1 and CDR2 (germline): SGHTA, FQGTGA. The junction had 6 bases not matched to a gene; V was cut back by 5 bases and J by 3 bases. The CDR3 contains 14 residues. The CDR3 region is CASSRTGSGYEQYF. The CDR3 DNA reads TGTGCCAGCAGCCGGACAGGGTCGGGCTACGAGCAGTACTTC.

This clonotype was counted only a few times. The chain is built from TRBV4-2 and TRBJ1-5; D perhaps matches TRBD1 (5 bases). CDR3 length equals 17 residues. V lost 10 bases and J 5 bases, leaving 27 bases between the germline ends. CDR1 is LGHNA, CDR2 YNFKEQ, per germline. CDR3 sequence (DNA): TGTGCCACCCCCACATTTCGGGGGGGACGGATGCATCAGCCCCAGCATTTT. This encodes CATPTFRGGRMHQPQHF.

This clonotype appeared many times. The chain combines TRBV7-2 with TRBJ2-2; 7 nucleotides align to TRBD2. Germline V gene sequence: CDR1 SGHTA, CDR2 FQGNSA. Germline trimming cut 3 bases from V and 7 bases from J; bases unmatched to any gene: 8. The CDR3 length is 15 residues. This chain's CDR3 is CASSLVSGGGGELFF. DNA of the CDR3: TGTGCCAGCAGCTTGGTTTCGGGAGGTGGCGGGGAGCTGTTTTTT.

The V and J genes are TRBV2 and TRBJ2-1; 7 bases are shared with TRBD1. CDR3 size: 13 residues. V shed 5 bases and J 5 bases; nucleotides not matched to a gene: 3. The germline CDR1 and CDR2 sequences are SNHLY and FYNNEI. The DNA of the CDR3 is TGTGCCAGCAGTAGGGACAGCAACAATGAGCAGTTCTTC. This translates into CASSRDSNNEQFF.

This clonotype was counted between two and nine times. This chain links TRBV29-1 with TRBJ1-6, with TRBD1 matching 8 bases. This CDR3 comprises 14 residues. Germline V gene lookup returns CDR1 SQVTM and CDR2 ANQGSEA. This CDR3 is CSALTGAWGSPLHF. Written as DNA, the CDR3 is TGCAGTGCTCTGACAGGGGCGTGGGGTTCACCCCTCCACTTT.

This clonotype was observed at least ten times. The chain recombines TRBV2 with TRBJ2-4; TRBD1 agrees at 8 bases. The germline CDR1 and CDR2 sequences are SNHLY and FYNNEI. J was trimmed by 7 bases and V by 4 bases; bases with no gene match: 9. The CDR3 is 15 residues long. DNA of the CDR3: TGTGCCAGCAGTGTGACGACAGGGGTGTCGAACATTCAGTACTTC. As protein: CASSVTTGVSNIQYF.

The V gene is TRBV7-2, the J gene TRBJ1-2, with D possibly TRBD1 on 6 matching bases. The CDR3 spans 13 residues. V was pared by 5 bases and J by 6 bases, with 13 bases between. Per the germline V gene, CDR1 is SGHTA and CDR2 is FQGNSA. CDR3 residues: CASSKQGSHGYTF. CDR3 in DNA: TGTGCCAGCAGCAAACAGGGATCCCATGGCTACACCTTC.

This clonotype was found a few times. This chain connects TRBV6-1 to TRBJ2-7; D unresolved. The length of the CDR3 is 17 residues. Germline CDR1 reads MNHNS; CDR2 reads SASEGT. With 7 bases removed from V and 2 bases from J, the gap between germline ends came to 24 bases. The CDR3 sequence is CASTQAPTRNPTYEQYF. CDR3 DNA: TGTGCCAGCACCCAGGCCCCGACCAGGAACCCCACCTACGAGCAGTACTTC.

V and J are TRBV5-4 and TRBJ2-1; D is possibly TRBD1 or TRBD2 (6 bases each). The CDR3 consists of 16 residues. Germline V gene data show CDR1 as SGHNT and CDR2 as YYREEE (reference sequence). V lost 2 bases and J lost 2, with 14 bases in between. CDR3 protein: CASSLGGRRAYNEQFF. CDR3 nucleotides: TGTGCCAGCAGCTTAGGGGGGCGTAGGGCCTACAATGAGCAGTTCTTC.

The chain carries TRBV14 and TRBJ2-7; perhaps TRBD2 as D (5 bases). The CDR3 has 12 amino acids. CDR1 is SGHDN, CDR2 FVKESK, per germline. Trimming pared 6 bases from V and 4 bases from J, leaving 10 bases between. DNA of the CDR3: TGTGCCAGCAGTTATGACTATTACGAGCAGTACTTC. Translation: CASSYDYYEQYF. Full variable domain (rest looked up from reference TRBV14 and TRBJ2-7): EAGVTQFPSHSVIEKGQTVTLRCDPISGHDNLYWYRRVMGKEIKFLLHFVKESKQDESGMPNNRFLAERTGGTYSTLKVQPAELEDSGVYFCASSYDYYEQYFGPGTRLTVT.

This clonotype occurred many times. The chain has TRBV5-1 and TRBJ1-3; 9 positions agree with TRBD1. The V gene's germline CDR1 is SGHRS and CDR2 YFSETQ. V dropped 0 bases and J dropped 3; count of bases not matched to a gene: 1. CDR3 length: 15 amino acids. CDR3 DNA sequence: TGCGCCAGCAGCTTGGGACAGGGGGGTGGAAACACCATATATTTT. It is translated as CASSLGQGGGNTIYF.

This clonotype occurred many times. This chain connects TRBV29-1 to TRBJ2-7; D ambiguous. With 0 bases removed from V and 6 bases from J, the gap between germline ends came to 12 bases. CDR1 is SQVTM, CDR2 ANQGSEA, per germline. CDR3 length: 13 residues. CDR3 in DNA: TGCAGCGTTGAAGATGAGCCCCGGCGCGAGCAGTACTTC. This encodes CSVEDEPRREQYF.

This clonotype has only a few counts. In DNA form, the CDR3 reads TGTGCCAGCAGTTTAGAAGCGTTGGGGGGCCTCTACAATGAGCAGTTCTTC. This sequence encodes CASSLEALGGLYNEQFF. The chain carries TRBV12-3 or TRBV12-4 and TRBJ2-1, with D perhaps TRBD1 or TRBD2 (6 bases each). CDR3 length: 17 amino acids. The V and J ends lost 1 base and 3 bases respectively, with 16 bases between them.

The gene calls are TRBV12-3 or TRBV12-4 and TRBJ2-2; tentatively, D is TRBD1 (6 bases). The CDR3 has 14 residues. V was pared by 5 bases and J by 6 bases, with 13 bases between. The CDR3 nucleotides read TGTGCCAGCAGTACCAGGGGATTGGCCGGGGAGCTGTTTTTT. Amino acids: CASSTRGLAGELFF.